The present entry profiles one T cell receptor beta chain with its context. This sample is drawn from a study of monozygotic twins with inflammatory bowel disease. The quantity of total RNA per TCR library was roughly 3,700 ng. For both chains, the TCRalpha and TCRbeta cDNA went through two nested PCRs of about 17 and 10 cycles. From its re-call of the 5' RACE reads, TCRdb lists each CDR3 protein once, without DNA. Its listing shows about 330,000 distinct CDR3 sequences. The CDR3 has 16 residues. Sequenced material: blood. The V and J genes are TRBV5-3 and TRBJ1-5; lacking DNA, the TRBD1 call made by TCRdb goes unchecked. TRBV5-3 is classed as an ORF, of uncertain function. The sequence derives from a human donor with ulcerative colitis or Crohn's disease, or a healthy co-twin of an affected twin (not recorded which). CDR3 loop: CARSSRRGGGNQPQHF.